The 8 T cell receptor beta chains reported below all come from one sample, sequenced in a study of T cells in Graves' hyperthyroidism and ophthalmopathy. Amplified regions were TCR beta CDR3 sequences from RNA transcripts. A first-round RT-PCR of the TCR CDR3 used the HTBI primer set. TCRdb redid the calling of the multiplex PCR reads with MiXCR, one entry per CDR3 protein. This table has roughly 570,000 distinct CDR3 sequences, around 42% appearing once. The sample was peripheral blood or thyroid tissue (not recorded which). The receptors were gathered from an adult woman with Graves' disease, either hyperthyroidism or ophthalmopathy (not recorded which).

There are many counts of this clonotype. This chain's CDR3 is CAITLGADEQYF. The DNA for the CDR3 is TGTGCCATAACTCTTGGGGCCGACGAGCAGTACTTC. The chain carries TRBV7-8 and TRBJ2-7, with D possibly matching TRBD1 (5 bases). CDR1 is SGHVS, CDR2 FQNEAQ, per germline. With 10 bases removed from V and 5 bases from J, the gap between germline ends came to 15 bases. This CDR3 has 12 residues.

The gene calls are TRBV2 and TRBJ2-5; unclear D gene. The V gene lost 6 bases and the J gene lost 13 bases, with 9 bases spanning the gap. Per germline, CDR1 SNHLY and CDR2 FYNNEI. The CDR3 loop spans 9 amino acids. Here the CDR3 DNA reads TGTGCCAGCAGCGTGCGGCCGTACTTC. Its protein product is CASSVRPYF.

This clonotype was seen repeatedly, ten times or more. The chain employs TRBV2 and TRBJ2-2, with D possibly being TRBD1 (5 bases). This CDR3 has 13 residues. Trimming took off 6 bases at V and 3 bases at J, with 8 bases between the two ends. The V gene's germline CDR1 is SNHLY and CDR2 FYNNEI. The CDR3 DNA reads TGTGCCAGCAGGGGGCTGTACACCGGGGAGCTGTTTTTT. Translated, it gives CASRGLYTGELFF. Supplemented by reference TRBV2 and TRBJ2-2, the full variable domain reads EPEVTQTPSHQVTQMGQEVILRCVPISNHLYFYWYRQILGQKVEFLVSFYNNEISEKSEIFDDQFSVERPDGSNFTLKIRSTKLEDSAMYFCASRGLYTGELFFGEGSRLTVL.

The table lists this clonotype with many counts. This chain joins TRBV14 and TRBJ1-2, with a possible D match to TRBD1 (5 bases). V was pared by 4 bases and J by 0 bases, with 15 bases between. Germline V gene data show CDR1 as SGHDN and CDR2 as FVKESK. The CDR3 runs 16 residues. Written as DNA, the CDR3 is TGTGCCAGCAGCCCTATCGGACACAAAGCTAACTATGGCTACACCTTC. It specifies CASSPIGHKANYGYTF.

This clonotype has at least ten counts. CDR3 protein: CASSPGPGNEAFF. In DNA, the CDR3 is TGTGCCAGCAGCCCAGGTCCCGGAAATGAAGCTTTCTTT. V is TRBV7-6 and J is TRBJ1-1; D gene unclear. V dropped 5 bases and J dropped 7 bases, with 14 bases sitting between them. From germline, CDR1 is SGHVS and CDR2 FNYEAQ. CDR3 size: 13 residues.

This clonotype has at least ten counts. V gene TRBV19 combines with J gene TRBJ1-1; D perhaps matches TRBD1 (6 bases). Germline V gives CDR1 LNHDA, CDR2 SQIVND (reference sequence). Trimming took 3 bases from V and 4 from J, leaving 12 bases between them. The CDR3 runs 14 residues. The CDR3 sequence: CASSIRTASTEAFF. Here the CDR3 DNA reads TGTGCCAGTAGTATTAGGACAGCAAGCACTGAAGCTTTCTTT.

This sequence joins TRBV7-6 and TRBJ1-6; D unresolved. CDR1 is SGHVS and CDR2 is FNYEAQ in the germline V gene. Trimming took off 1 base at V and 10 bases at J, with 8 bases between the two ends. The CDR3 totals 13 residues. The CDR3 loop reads CASSLVRRSPLHF. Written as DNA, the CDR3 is TGTGCCAGCAGCTTAGTACGGCGATCACCCCTCCACTTT.

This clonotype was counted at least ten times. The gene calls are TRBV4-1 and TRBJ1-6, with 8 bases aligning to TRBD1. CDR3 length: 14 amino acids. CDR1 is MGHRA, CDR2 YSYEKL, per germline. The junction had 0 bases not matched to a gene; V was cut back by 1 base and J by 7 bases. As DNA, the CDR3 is TGCGCCAGCAGCCAAGGACAGGGGAATTCACCCCTCCACTTT. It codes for CASSQGQGNSPLHF.